This TCR beta chain originates from a study of Graves' ophthalmopathy and Graves' hyperthyroidism. Whole-study findings and limits: A model built from 13 signatures distinguished ophthalmopathy from stable hyperthyroidism with 85% to 90% sensitivity and 81.08% specificity.

CDR3 length: 13 amino acids. The V gene's germline CDR1 is SQVTM and CDR2 ANQGSEA. Trimming cost V 7 bases and J 0 bases; bases outside gene matches: 5. Amplification targeted the TCR beta CDR3 regions, with RNA transcripts as the source material. A first-round RT-PCR used HTBI primers, followed by a second-round multiplex PCR. TCRdb called the multiplex PCR reads again in MiXCR, with one record for every CDR3 protein. This table has 260,000 or so distinct CDR3 sequences, around 50% appearing once. This clonotype was found a few times. Its matching antigen is unknown. Sequences were obtained from peripheral blood. This chain connects TRBV29-1 to TRBJ1-1; TRBD1 agrees at 7 bases. The source is an adult man with Graves' ophthalmopathy. The CDR3 DNA is TGCAGCGGACAGACAGGGTTGAACACTGAAGCTTTCTTT. It codes for CSGQTGLNTEAFF.